The T cell receptor (beta chain) described here comes from a study of cytotoxic CD8 clonotypes in ibrutinib-treated CLL. Turning to the study itself: Responses: some 24 partial, 2 complete; after median around 68 months, about 15 stayed remitted, some twelve progressed.

The table came from immunoSEQ multiplex PCR; TCRdb's copy has only in-frame clones and leaves some out. Of over 200,000 clones in the sample, 70% to 75% were seen once. General study points: Clonality showed a rise at ibrutinib response that reversed toward baseline at progression. Baseline levels of clonality went above those of age-matched healthy donors and moved with circulating CD8+ T-cell counts.

Comment on this clone: The antigen is not known.

The CDR3 consists of 15 residues. CDR1 is SNHLY and CDR2 is FYNNEI in the germline V gene. Unmatched junction bases numbered 12, after V lost 8 bases and J lost 9 bases. The J gene is TRBJ2-4, the V gene TRBV2, with TRBD2 matching over 11 bases. Sequenced material: PBMCs, taken after 12 months of ibrutinib treatment. This TCR came from a human donor with chronic lymphocytic leukemia. The CDR3 bases are TGTGCCAGCCGTCCCCAGGGGCTAGCGGGAGGCATTCAGTACTTC. Translation: CASRPQGLAGGIQYF.